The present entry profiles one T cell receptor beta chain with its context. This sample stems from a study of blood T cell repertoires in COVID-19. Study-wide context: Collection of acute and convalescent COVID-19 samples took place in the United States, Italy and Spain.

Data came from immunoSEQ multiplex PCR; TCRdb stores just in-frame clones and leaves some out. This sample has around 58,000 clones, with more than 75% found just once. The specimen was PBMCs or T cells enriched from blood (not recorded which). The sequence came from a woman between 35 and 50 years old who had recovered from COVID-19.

In DNA, the CDR3 is TGTGCCAGCAGCTCACTCTACGAGCAGTACTTC. This encodes CASSSLYEQYF. The gene calls are TRBV11-2 and TRBJ2-7; no firm D call. The V and J ends lost 4 bases and 3 bases respectively, with 4 bases between them. The CDR3 totals 11 residues. CDR1 and CDR2 (germline): SGHAT, FQNNGV. Variable domain in full (rest from reference TRBV11-2 and TRBJ2-7): EAGVAQSPRYKIIEKRQSVAFWCNPISGHATLYWYQQILGQGPKLLIQFQNNGVVDDSQLPKDRFSAERLKGVDSTLKIQPAKLEDSAVYLCASSSLYEQYFGPGTRLTVT.